This TCR beta chain was identified during a study of CD8 T cells in ankylosing spondylitis. Study-level findings and limits: Reportedly, matched ankylosing spondylitis synovial fluid was significantly enriched for disease-linked clones. Previous work reported some of these motif variants in the synovial fluid and blood of reactive arthritis. Disease-linked clones were CD8+ and relatively rare in peripheral blood. Ankylosing spondylitis blood seemed to carry a telltale TCR beta motif made of under 10 highly homologous variants.

CDR1 and CDR2 from the germline V gene are LGHNA and YSLEER. The CDR3 is 14 residues long. Making the TCR beta libraries involved quantitative 5'-RACE with molecular barcodes. TCRdb reprocessed the 5' RACE reads with MiXCR, giving one entry per CDR3 protein. The table includes approximately 140,000 distinct CDR3 sequences, approximately 17% detected once. Notes on this clonotype: The antigen remains unidentified. Being one base from a much bigger clone, this may be a read error.

The source material was blood, either unsorted or a sorted T cell fraction (not recorded which). This chain links TRBV4-3 with TRBJ1-1; D gene unclear. The clonotype originates from a male donor with ankylosing spondylitis. The CDR3 reads CARSQDRVFTEAFF. For the CDR3, the DNA is TGCGCCAGAAGCCAAGATCGGGTTTTCACTGAAGCTTTCTTT.